This record covers a single TCR beta chain. Its antigen is unidentified. The sample is drawn from a study of early T cells in non-severe SARS-CoV-2 infection. Across the study: Unsorted whole-blood RNA was sequenced in bulk, leaving chains unpaired. Overall study results and limits: Comparison of clonotypes with VDJdb favored anti-spike CD8 responses while missing private and CD4 specificities.

Unique molecular identifier tags were affixed to discrete cDNA molecules. TCRdb analysed the 5' RACE reads with MiXCR anew, one entry per CDR3 protein. The sample has roughly 60,000 distinct CDR3 sequences, roughly 13% seen once; the top ten hold more than 3.5%. Germline lookup yields CDR1 LGHNT and CDR2 FRNRAP. The CDR3 has 14 residues. Trimming removed 8 bases at V and 7 bases at J, with 15 bases between. The receptor's source is an adult who was a healthcare worker with PCR-confirmed SARS-CoV-2 infection or an uninfected control (not recorded which). The sequenced sample was whole blood. This chain joins TRBV12-5 and TRBJ1-6; D remains ambiguous. As DNA, the CDR3 is TGTGCTAGTAGTGGGAATAGCCTCAATTCACCCCTCCACTTT. Translated: CASSGNSLNSPLHF.